Each of the 29 T cell receptor beta chains below was sequenced from the same sample in a study of graft-versus-host responses after intestinal transplantation. Assay used: immunoSEQ multiplex PCR; TCRdb lists only in-frame clones, some missing. The sample holds roughly 62,000 clones, around nine tenths seen once. The material sequenced was PBMCs, taken 118 days after intestinal transplantation. The receptors here all came from a human patient who received an intestinal transplant, so some T cells may come from the graft donor.

This chain connects TRBV12-2 to TRBJ2-3; TRBD2, as called in the table, went unchecked against the DNA. TRBV12-2 is shown as a pseudogene. The CDR3 loop spans 19 amino acids. The CDR3 region has the DNA TGTGCAAGTCGCCGGGGACTAGCGGGAGGTCCCCTCGGCACAGATACGCAGTATTTT. Translating gives CASRRGLAGGPLGTDTQYF.

J is TRBJ1-6 and V is TRBV28; TRBD1 aligns across 7 bases. The CDR3 loop spans 15 amino acids. Trimming cost V 2 bases and J 9 bases; bases outside gene matches: 7. Germline V gives CDR1 MDHEN, CDR2 SYDVKM. The CDR3 region is CASSLDTGAGSPLHF. The CDR3 DNA follows: TGTGCCAGCAGTTTAGATACAGGGGCTGGTTCACCCCTCCACTTT.

The chain joins TRBV28 to TRBJ2-5; maybe TRBD1 (5 bases). CDR1 is MDHEN and CDR2 is SYDVKM in the germline V gene. The CDR3 covers 14 residues. Trimming removed 4 bases from V and 2 bases from J, with 11 bases in between. The CDR3 sequence: CASSSGLAQETQYF. The CDR3 nucleotides read TGTGCCAGCAGTTCAGGGTTGGCTCAAGAGACCCAGTACTTC.

The chain carries TRBV4-1 and TRBJ1-4; unclear D gene. V dropped 5 bases and J dropped 5 bases, with 9 bases sitting between them. Germline CDR1 MGHRA, CDR2 YSYEKL. CDR3 length: 13 amino acids. The CDR3 loop reads CASSLRRNEKLFF. CDR3 DNA: TGCGCCAGCAGCTTACGACGGAATGAAAAACTGTTTTTT.

V gene TRBV5-3 combines with J gene TRBJ2-7; a weak D match, TRBD2 (6 bases). TRBV5-3 belongs to the ORF category, with a function that is uncertain. The CDR3 runs to 15 residues. V lost 4 bases, J lost 0 bases, and 14 bases lay in between. The CDR3 here is CARSGVEGTSYEQYF. The CDR3 DNA is TGTGCCAGAAGCGGCGTGGAGGGGACCTCCTACGAGCAGTACTTC.

This clone was observed a single time. This chain connects TRBV4-1 to TRBJ1-5; the D is unclear. Germline CDR1 MGHRA, CDR2 YSYEKL. The V gene lost 1 base and the J gene lost 1 base, with 8 bases spanning the gap. CDR3 length: 15 amino acids. CDR3 nucleotides: TGCGCCAGCAGCCAAGGGCAACAGAGCAATCAGCCCCAGCATTTT. It specifies CASSQGQQSNQPQHF.

The chain combines TRBV7-9 with TRBJ2-5, with 9 bases identical to TRBD2. Germline V gene sequence: CDR1 SEHNR, CDR2 FQNEAQ (reference sequence). The V gene end was trimmed by 5 bases and the J gene end by 5 bases; junction bases not matched to a gene: 9. The CDR3 covers 15 residues. CDR3 protein: CASSPWVAGDETQYF. In DNA, the CDR3 is TGTGCCAGCAGCCCCTGGGTAGCGGGAGATGAGACCCAGTACTTC. Full variable domain (outside the CDR3, taken from reference TRBV7-9 and TRBJ2-5): DTGVSQNPRHKITKRGQNVTFRCDPISEHNRLYWYRQTLGQGPEFLTYFQNEAQLEKSRLLSDRFSAERPKGSFSTLEIQRTEQGDSAMYLCASSPWVAGDETQYFGPGTRLLVL.

The chain combines TRBV10-3 with TRBJ2-7; the D gene is possibly TRBD2 (6 bases). CDR1 ENHRY and CDR2 SYGVKD come from the germline V gene. The CDR3 has 15 residues. V was pared by 6 bases and J by 0 bases, with 15 bases between. CDR3 DNA: TGTGCCATCAGCGCTATTGGGGGGAGCTCCTACGAGCAGTACTTC. Protein product: CAISAIGGSSYEQYF.

Regarding this clone: This sample also contains other DNA sequences that code for the same CDR3. This chain joins TRBV29-1 and TRBJ2-1, with TRBD2 identical over 15 bases. The CDR3 covers 16 residues. From germline, CDR1 is SQVTM and CDR2 ANQGSEA. V lost 3 bases, J lost 1 base, and 1 base stayed unmatched. The CDR3: CSVDGTSGGSYNEQFF. CDR3 bases: TGCAGCGTTGATGGGACTAGCGGGGGGTCCTACAATGAGCAGTTCTTC.

The chain links TRBV7-6 to TRBJ1-4; unclear D gene. The CDR3 loop spans 13 amino acids. The germline gives CDR1 SGHVS, CDR2 FNYEAQ. V was trimmed by 5 bases and J by 2 bases, leaving 6 bases between them. The CDR3 sequence: CASSVVTNEKLFF. CDR3 bases: TGTGCCAGCAGCGTAGTCACTAATGAAAAACTGTTTTTT.

The chain carries TRBV27 and TRBJ2-7, with a tentative D call TRBD1 (5 bases). CDR1 and CDR2 from the germline V gene are MNHEY and SMNVEV (reference sequence). The CDR3 covers 12 residues. V lost 3 bases and J 9 bases, leaving 12 bases between the germline ends. CDR3 sequence (DNA): TGTGCCAGCAGTTTCATTCAGGGTTGGCAGTACTTC. This codes for CASSFIQGWQYF.

This clone was detected once. The chain links TRBV2 to TRBJ1-2; D remains ambiguous. V was shortened by 6 bases and J by 7 bases, with 9 bases between the two germline ends. Per germline, CDR1 SNHLY and CDR2 FYNNEI. This CDR3 spans 11 amino acids. The CDR3 DNA is TGTGCCAGCAGCGGGGTTGGTGGCTACACCTTC. This gives the protein CASSGVGGYTF.

The chain is built from TRBV6-6 and TRBJ2-3, with 7 positions matching TRBD2. CDR3 size: 16 residues. The ends lost 5 bases at V and 2 bases at J; junction bases unmatched: 10. Per the germline V gene, CDR1 is MNHNY and CDR2 is SVGAGI (reference sequence). CDR3 nucleotide sequence: TGTGCCAGCAGTCCTACCGTGCGGGGGACCACAGATACGCAGTATTTT. Translation: CASSPTVRGTTDTQYF.

The V call is TRBV6-4, the J call TRBJ1-2, with a weak D call TRBD1 (6 bases). Germline loops: CDR1 MRHNA, CDR2 SNTAGT. The CDR3 covers 18 residues. V lost 1 base, J lost 1 base, and 19 bases lay in between. The CDR3 DNA reads TGTGCCAGCAGTGACTTCCACTCTCCCGGGACAAGTAACTATGGCTACACCTTC. It translates to CASSDFHSPGTSNYGYTF.

The chain is built from TRBV6-1 and TRBJ2-3; D gene unclear. V dropped 6 bases and J dropped 4 bases, with 11 bases sitting between them. The CDR3 length is 13 residues. Germline V CDR1 and CDR2: MNHNS, SASEGT. CDR3 bases: TGTGCCAGCAGGAGGCAGATGGCAGATACGCAGTATTTT. This codes for CASRRQMADTQYF.

The J gene is TRBJ2-5, the V gene TRBV5-1, with D possibly TRBD1 on 6 matching bases. Between the trimmed V and J ends, which lost 0 bases and 4 bases, there was a span of 13 bases. This CDR3 is 15 amino acids long. The germline gives CDR1 SGHRS, CDR2 YFSETQ. The CDR3 coding sequence is TGCGCCAGCAGCTTGGGCTGGGGGCGGGCAGAGACCCAGTACTTC. Translating gives CASSLGWGRAETQYF.

This chain joins TRBV27 and TRBJ1-1; D unclear. Trimming removed 3 bases from V and 0 bases from J, with 8 bases in between. This CDR3 spans 14 amino acids. Per the germline V gene, CDR1 is MNHEY and CDR2 is SMNVEV (reference sequence). CDR3 sequence (DNA): TGTGCCAGCAGTTTGAACGGGATGAACACTGAAGCTTTCTTT. Translated, it gives CASSLNGMNTEAFF.

V usage is TRBV2 and J usage is TRBJ2-1; no clear D gene. Trimming left V 5 bases short and J 8 bases short, with 13 bases between. Germline CDR1 and CDR2: SNHLY and FYNNEI. CDR3 length: 13 amino acids. The CDR3 loop is CASSHIKFDEQFF. CDR3 nucleotides: TGTGCCAGCAGTCATATTAAGTTCGATGAGCAGTTCTTC.

The chain is built from TRBV19 and TRBJ1-3; no clear D. The CDR3 runs 16 residues. Germline V gene sequence: CDR1 LNHDA, CDR2 SQIVND (reference sequence). V was pared by 4 bases and J by 3 bases, with 16 bases between. The CDR3 nucleotides read TGTGCCAGTAGTACAAGGAGCGGGCTCAGTGGAAACACCATATATTTT. It is translated as CASSTRSGLSGNTIYF.

This chain joins TRBV4-2 and TRBJ1-1; tentatively, D is TRBD1 (5 bases). Looked up from germline, CDR1 is LGHNA and CDR2 is YNFKEQ. V was clipped by 1 base and J by 7 bases, with 16 bases between them. The CDR3 is 15 residues long. The CDR3 spells CASSQAAGSEFEAFF. In nucleotides, the CDR3 is TGTGCCAGCAGCCAAGCGGCAGGGTCGGAGTTTGAAGCTTTCTTT.

The chain links TRBV6-6 to TRBJ1-1, with D tentatively TRBD1 (5 bases). CDR1 is MNHNY, CDR2 SVGAGI, per germline (reference sequence). With 6 bases removed from V and 2 bases from J, the gap between germline ends came to 13 bases. CDR3 size: 14 residues. CDR3 amino acids: CASRGAAKNTEAFF. In DNA form, the CDR3 reads TGTGCCAGCAGAGGGGCAGCCAAAAACACTGAAGCTTTCTTT.

This clone showed up just once. This chain uses TRBV27 with TRBJ2-7, with a weak D call TRBD1 (7 bases). V lost 5 bases and J lost 6, with 20 bases in between. The CDR3 runs to 15 residues. The germline V gene has CDR1 MNHEY and CDR2 SMNVEV (reference sequence). In DNA form, the CDR3 reads TGTGCCAGCAGTGACCCCGACAGGGAGGTGTCCGAGCAGTACTTC. Its translation: CASSDPDREVSEQYF.

Points on this clone: The germline gene is not matched at one end of the junction; a read error may be the cause. The rearrangement uses TRBV5-1 and TRBJ2-3; D is perhaps TRBD1 (5 bases). The CDR3 extends over 16 amino acids. The V gene's germline CDR1 is SGHRS and CDR2 YFSETQ. The CDR3 sequence: CVSSFTGTPSTDTQYF. CDR3 nucleotides: TGCGTCAGCAGCTTTACAGGCACCCCTAGCACAGATACGCAGTATTTT.

The chain joins TRBV27 to TRBJ2-7; TRBD1 agrees at 11 bases. The V segment lost 5 bases and the J segment 5 bases; nucleotides outside the gene matches: 5. The CDR3 length is 14 residues. Germline values: CDR1 MNHEY, CDR2 SMNVEV (reference sequence). Here the CDR3 reads CASSPRTGGHEQYF. The CDR3, as DNA: TGTGCCAGCAGTCCTCGGACAGGGGGCCACGAGCAGTACTTC.

The V and J genes are TRBV7-2 and TRBJ2-1; 11 bases map to TRBD2. The ends lost 2 bases at V and 5 bases at J; junction bases unmatched: 5. The CDR3 loop spans 16 amino acids. Germline CDR1 is SGHTA and CDR2 is FQGNSA. The CDR3 region has the DNA TGTGCCAGCAGCTTATCGCTAGCGGGGGGTCACAATGAGCAGTTCTTC. The encoded protein is CASSLSLAGGHNEQFF.

The V and J genes are TRBV5-1 and TRBJ1-1, with 10 bases matching TRBD1. The length of the CDR3 is 18 residues. Germline V gene sequence: CDR1 SGHRS, CDR2 YFSETQ. V trimming: 5 bases; J trimming: 3 bases; junction bases outside the gene matches: 16. CDR3 amino acids: CASSFWDRGPQGHTEAFF. CDR3 nucleotide sequence: TGCGCCAGCAGTTTTTGGGACAGGGGCCCCCAAGGGCACACTGAAGCTTTCTTT.

This clone was observed a single time. This sequence joins TRBV11-2 and TRBJ2-7, with TRBD1 matching 9 bases. The germline CDR1 and CDR2 sequences are SGHAT and FQNNGV. The CDR3 totals 15 residues. V was pared by 1 base and J by 2 bases, with 3 bases of the junction left unmatched. CDR3 loop: CASSLVWDRAYEQYF. CDR3 coding DNA: TGTGCCAGCAGCTTAGTGTGGGACAGGGCCTACGAGCAGTACTTC.

The gene calls are TRBV4-1 and TRBJ2-3; TRBD2 aligns across 14 bases. Germline V lookup: CDR1 MGHRA, CDR2 YSYEKL. J was trimmed by 4 bases and V by 3 bases; bases with no gene match: 15. This CDR3 has 20 amino acids. The CDR3 loop reads CASSQPRLAGGPGRADTQYF. The CDR3 region has the DNA TGCGCCAGCAGCCAGCCTCGACTAGCGGGAGGGCCTGGTCGGGCAGATACGCAGTATTTT.

The rearrangement joins TRBV9 to TRBJ2-5; D is tentatively TRBD1 or TRBD2 (5 bases each). This CDR3 contains 15 residues. V lost 4 bases and J 3 bases, leaving 16 bases between the germline ends. From germline, CDR1 is SGDLS and CDR2 YYNGEE. The CDR3 bases are TGTGCCAGCAGCATATGGGGCTCCGGGGAAGAGACCCAGTACTTC. Translated, it gives CASSIWGSGEETQYF.